This T cell receptor beta chain was documented in a study of metastatic and nonmetastatic thyroid tumors. Every patient was untreated before thyroid surgery. TCRdb reprocessed the PCR reads via MiXCR. The sample has some 23,000 clones; 20% to 25% are singletons. The sample holds a few counts of this clone. Compared with germline, one end of the junction differs, possibly owing to a read error. CDR3 length: 16 residues. CDR1 is MNHNS and CDR2 is SASEGT in the germline V gene. Sequenced material: adjacent normal tissue. The J gene is TRBJ2-7, the V gene TRBV6-1, with 10 nucleotides matching TRBD2. The TCR was taken from a female donor with papillary thyroid cancer or a benign thyroid nodule (not recorded which). Some clones in this sample may be carry-over from other donors' samples. CDR3 in amino acids: CACSALAGDSLREQYF. CDR3 nucleotides: TGTGCCTGCAGTGCTCTAGCGGGAGACTCATTGAGGGAGCAGTACTTC.